What follows is one TCR beta chain and its context. No antigen is known for it. Only in-frame clones appear in the TCRdb table, and some are missing; sequencing was by immunoSEQ multiplex PCR. The sample holds fewer than 70,000 clones, around 94% seen once. CDR1 is LNHDA and CDR2 is SQIVND in the germline V gene (reference sequence). The CDR3 spans 16 residues. Trimming cost V 4 bases and J 6 bases, with 18 bases left between them. The data derive from a study of T cell clonotyping in hematopoietic cell transplantation. Study observations and caveats: Broader posttransplant TCR repertoire diversity was predicted by graft donor and pretransplant recipient Inverse Simpson Index values. After transplant, recipient diversity fell while pathologically expanded clonotypes grew through day 180. Few recipient clonotypes overlapped donors; over 95% were de novo at given depth.

The receptor was derived from a man over 45 in good health. Some clones in this sample may be carry-over from other donors' samples. V and J are TRBV19 and TRBJ1-4, with D possibly matching TRBD1 (6 bases). Sequencing was carried out using peripheral blood mononuclear cells. The CDR3 protein is CASSSPRAGEYEKLFF. CDR3 nucleotides: TGTGCCAGTAGTAGCCCTCGAGCAGGGGAGTATGAAAAACTGTTTTTT.